This T cell receptor beta chain was sequenced during a study of PD-L1 blockade in urothelial cancer. This CDR3 region has 11 residues. With 0 bases removed from V and 5 bases from J, the gap between germline ends came to 4 bases. Germline loops: CDR1 DFQATT, CDR2 SNEGSKA (reference sequence). Described time point: pretreatment peripheral blood. Clones were sequenced by immunoSEQ multiplex PCR, and TCRdb holds only the in-frame ones, with some missing. The sample contains fewer than 50,000 clones, about 88% of which appear only once. This clonotype was sampled from a donor aged 40 or over with urothelial cancer. The starting material was PBMCs, obtained around atezolizumab (anti-PD-L1) treatment. This chain joins TRBV20-1 and TRBJ2-5; D unresolved. CDR3 protein: CSAREEETQYF. Written as DNA, the CDR3 is TGCAGTGCTAGAGAGGAGGAGACCCAGTACTTC.